This T cell receptor (delta chain) emerged from a study of gammadelta T cells in human blood (dated by TCRdb to the early 2020s). General findings and caveats noted by the study authors: According to the study, polyclonal expansion of innate gamma-delta T cells immediately after birth appeared to be driven by microbial exposure.

This clone was seen more than once but under ten times. Its antigen has not been determined. Given a much more abundant clone one base away, this may be a read error. Other DNA sequences in the sample encode the same CDR3. Library generation was performed with RT-PCR. Sequencing used an Illumina MiSeq. TCRdb reprocessed the public data with the CATT caller; entries with the same nucleotide sequence were combined afterwards. Present in this sample are about 1,900 delta-chain clones, around 3% of which were seen just once. The top ten clonotypes cover roughly 22% of the sample. CDR1 and CDR2 are drawn from the germline V gene: GEAIGNYY, EKD. Including cysteine and phenylalanine, the CDR3 has 13 amino acids. The only DNA kept is the CDR3, 39 bases in frame from the first base.

The chain is assembled from TRDV2 and TRDJ3; 10 middle bases align to TRDD3. This TCR was recovered from a human fetus. Sequencing was performed on Vgamma9Vdelta2 gamma-delta T cells from fetal blood. For the CDR3, the sequence is CACVGGYTRQMFF. The sequence in DNA is TGTGCCTGTGTTGGGGGATACACCCGACAGATGTTTTTT.